This paragraph covers one T cell receptor beta chain sequence. Its cognate antigen is unknown. The sample belongs to a study of Ad26.COV2.S vaccination and SARS-CoV-2 variants. Turning to the study itself: The vaccine Ad26.COV2.S was put into the muscle once, or twice with 56 days between. Overall study findings and caveats: An underestimation of total T cell responses may have resulted from the TCR breadth and depth analyses. Relative to placebo recipients, vaccine recipients exhibited elevated spike-specific TCR breadth.

Sample treatment: some 19 received Ad26.COV2.S at low or high dose, single or two shots; roughly five received placebo; per-sample allocation not given. It was on day 63 after the first vaccine or placebo injection that samples were taken. Profiled with immunoSEQ multiplex PCR; TCRdb holds only in-frame clones, not every one. The sample lists around 340,000 clones, around 89% occurring once. There are 15 residues in the CDR3. The germline V gene encodes CDR1 MNHNY and CDR2 SVGAGI (reference sequence). After removal of 6 bases from V and 10 bases from J, the junction contained 10 bases not matched to a gene.

The sequence came from a person between 18 and 60 years old who received the Ad26.COV2.S COVID-19 vaccine or a placebo. This sample comprised peripheral blood, obtained in a trial of Ad26.COV2.S vaccine versus placebo. The V gene is TRBV6-6, the J gene TRBJ2-1; TRBD2 matches 12 bases. CDR3 sequence (DNA): TGTGCCAGCAGACCCTCTAGCGGGGGGGCTGTGGAGCAGTTCTTC. This codes for CASRPSSGGAVEQFF.